These 21 T cell receptor beta chains share one sample of origin, sequenced in a study of blood T cell repertoires in COVID-19. Only in-frame clones appear in the TCRdb table, and some are missing; sequencing was by immunoSEQ multiplex PCR. The sample comprises roughly 320,000 clones, under 90% of which are singletons, and approximately 2% rests with the top ten. Material: peripheral blood. Receptors were obtained from a woman under 40 with COVID-19, enrolled during active disease.

The chain recombines TRBV18 with TRBJ1-2, with 9 nucleotides matching TRBD1. Per the germline V gene, CDR1 is KGHSH and CDR2 is LQKENI. J gave up 8 bases and V 2 bases, and 6 bases lay outside the gene matches. This CDR3 is built from 14 residues. CDR3 nucleotides: TGTGCCAGCTCACCAGTGGGACAGGGAGACGGCTACACCTTC. Translation: CASSPVGQGDGYTF.

The chain uses TRBV24-1 and TRBJ2-1, with 16 nucleotides matching TRBD2. With 7 bases clipped from V and 10 bases from J, the junction kept 9 bases outside the gene matches. CDR1 is KGHDR, CDR2 SFDVKD, per germline. The CDR3 extends over 16 amino acids. The DNA for the CDR3 is TGTGCCACCAGCGCTCCGGGACTAGCGGGGGGGGAAGAGCAGTTCTTC. It translates to CATSAPGLAGGEEQFF.

This chain uses TRBV6-1 with TRBJ2-7; 7 bases line up with TRBD1. The CDR3 spans 15 residues. Germline V gene lookup returns CDR1 MNHNS and CDR2 SASEGT. After removal of 3 bases from V and 4 bases from J, the junction contained 9 bases not matched to a gene. CDR3 in DNA: TGTGCCAGCAGTGACCCGCTGGACAGGAGGTACGAGCAGTACGTC. Residues: CASSDPLDRRYEQYV.

The chain uses TRBV7-6 and TRBJ2-6; 8 nucleotides agree with TRBD2. The CDR3 is 21 residues long. The V and J ends lost 5 bases and 3 bases, in that order; junction bases with no gene match: 21. In germline, CDR1 is SGHVS, CDR2 FNYEAQ. Here the CDR3 DNA reads TGTGCCAGCAGCCCCCCGAGGTCTAGCGGGCTGCTCCAGAATGGGGCCAACGTCCTGACTTTC. It is translated as CASSPPRSSGLLQNGANVLTF.

The chain is built from TRBV18 and TRBJ1-2; 10 nucleotides agree with TRBD1. This CDR3 is 17 amino acids long. Germline V gene sequence: CDR1 KGHSH, CDR2 LQKENI. V dropped 3 bases and J dropped 2; count of bases not matched to a gene: 9. Written as DNA, the CDR3 is TGTGCCAGCTCACCGGGGACAGGGGTTTTCGCAAACTATGGCTACACCTTC. Translating it yields CASSPGTGVFANYGYTF.

This clone was picked up one time. This chain joins TRBV7-9 and TRBJ2-1, with TRBD2 matching 13 bases. The CDR3 length is 16 residues. V dropped 5 bases and J dropped 8; count of bases not matched to a gene: 9. CDR1 SEHNR and CDR2 FQNEAQ come from the germline V gene (reference sequence). Here the CDR3 reads CASSPKLAGGLHEQFF. The CDR3 DNA reads TGTGCCAGCAGCCCGAAACTAGCGGGGGGGCTCCATGAGCAGTTCTTC.

This clone was detected only a few times. This sequence joins TRBV3-1 (or the pseudogene TRBV3-2) and TRBJ1-2, with 9 bases that match TRBD1. V lost 0 bases, J lost 8 bases, and 4 bases stayed unmatched. Germline values: CDR1 LGHDT, CDR2 YNNKEL (reference sequence). The CDR3 runs 14 residues. Written as DNA, the CDR3 is TGTGCCAGCAGCCAAGAGGGGACAGGGAACGGCTACACCTTC. As protein: CASSQEGTGNGYTF.

A few counts support this clone. The chain recombines TRBV5-4 with TRBJ1-2, with 8 bases that match TRBD1. The CDR3 length is 16 residues. Germline V gene data show CDR1 as SGHNT and CDR2 as YYREEE (reference sequence). The V segment lost 5 bases and the J segment 7 bases; nucleotides outside the gene matches: 16. The CDR3 is CASRPQGAAREGGYTF. The DNA of the CDR3 is TGTGCCAGCAGACCGCAGGGGGCCGCGAGGGAGGGTGGCTACACCTTC.

The table lists this clone with a count of one. The chain has TRBV28 and TRBJ2-5; D remains ambiguous. V lost 9 bases and J 2 bases, leaving 19 bases between the germline ends. Germline loops: CDR1 MDHEN, CDR2 SYDVKM. The CDR3 is 15 residues long. The CDR3 DNA reads as TGTGCCAGTTGCTCCGTAACTTCCTCACAAGAGACCCAGTACTTC. Its translation: CASCSVTSSQETQYF. The complete variable domain, with remaining parts taken from reference TRBV28 and TRBJ2-5, reads DVKVTQSSRYLVKRTGEKVFLECVQDMDHENMFWYRQDPGLGLRLIYFSYDVKMKEKGDIPEGYSVSREKKERFSLILESASTNQTSMYLCASCSVTSSQETQYFGPGTRLLVL.

The V and J genes are TRBV12-3 or TRBV12-4 and TRBJ1-2; D ambiguous. The CDR3 spans 13 residues. V was shortened by 6 bases and J by 2 bases, with 10 bases between the two germline ends. The chain's CDR3 is CASRPDGNYGYTF. The CDR3 nucleotides read TGTGCCAGCAGACCCGACGGGAACTATGGCTACACCTTC.

In this sample, this clone turned up a few times. This rearrangement joins TRBV7-8 to TRBJ2-5; 11 bases are shared with TRBD2. CDR3 length: 15 residues. The germline V gene encodes CDR1 SGHVS and CDR2 FQNEAQ. J was trimmed by 1 base and V by 8 bases; bases with no gene match: 6. This chain's CDR3 is CASLKGTSGQETQYF. The CDR3 DNA reads as TGTGCCAGCCTCAAAGGGACTAGCGGCCAAGAGACCCAGTACTTC.

This clone occurred a few times. The rearrangement links TRBV28 to TRBJ1-5; tentatively, D is TRBD1 (5 bases). The V gene lost 2 bases and the J gene lost 3 bases, with 11 bases spanning the gap. Germline V gene lookup returns CDR1 MDHEN and CDR2 SYDVKM. The CDR3 covers 15 residues. CDR3 nucleotide sequence: TGTGCCAGCAGTTTACCGACAGAGAACAATCAGCCCCAGCATTTT. Its protein product is CASSLPTENNQPQHF.

This chain uses TRBV4-3 with TRBJ2-1; 7 nucleotides align to TRBD2. The germline CDR1 and CDR2 sequences are LGHNA and YSLEER. V lost 1 base and J lost 10; bases outside the gene matches: 19. This CDR3 comprises 18 residues. The CDR3 sequence: CASSQAGSDSGPLGEQFF. For the CDR3, the DNA is TGCGCCAGCAGCCAAGCCGGTAGTGATAGCGGGCCCCTCGGGGAGCAGTTCTTC.

A few counts support this clone. The chain uses TRBV3-1 (or the pseudogene TRBV3-2) and TRBJ2-1; TRBD2 matches 10 bases. This CDR3 contains 16 residues. Germline V gene data show CDR1 as LGHDT and CDR2 as YNNKEL (reference sequence). J gave up 9 bases and V 1 base, and 9 bases lay outside the gene matches. CDR3 sequence: CASSQALAGLSGEQFF. The CDR3 DNA reads as TGTGCCAGCAGCCAAGCACTAGCGGGGTTATCCGGTGAGCAGTTCTTC.

V and J are TRBV23-1 and TRBJ1-5; D possibly corresponds to TRBD1 (5 bases). TRBV23-1 is annotated as an ORF whose role is uncertain. Trimming cost V 7 bases and J 5 bases, with 18 bases left between them. The CDR3 sequence is 15 residues long. CDR3 loop: CASILMGGEDQPQHF. CDR3 in DNA: TGCGCCAGCATTTTGATGGGGGGGGAGGATCAGCCCCAGCATTTT.

The CDR3 region has the DNA TGTGCCAGCAGTTTAGGCAGATCCTATGGCTACACCTTC. Translation: CASSLGRSYGYTF. The rearrangement joins TRBV28 to TRBJ1-2; no clear D. Trimming shortened V by 2 bases and J by 4 bases, and 8 bases separated the two germline ends. Germline assignment: CDR1 MDHEN and CDR2 SYDVKM. The CDR3 has 13 residues.

The chain recombines TRBV6-5 with TRBJ1-3; TRBD1 aligns across 8 bases. Losses at the gene ends were 9 bases for V and 8 bases for J; bases not matched to a gene: 9. The CDR3 runs to 13 residues. CDR1 is MNHEY and CDR2 is SVGAGI in the germline V gene. CDR3 sequence: CASNQGAADTIYF. The CDR3 DNA is TGTGCCAGTAACCAGGGGGCGGCGGACACCATATATTTT.

This chain joins TRBV5-1 and TRBJ2-3, with a possible D match to TRBD1 (5 bases). Trimming shortened V by 0 bases and J by 1 base, and 9 bases separated the two germline ends. The CDR3 length is 15 residues. Looked up from germline, CDR1 is SGHRS and CDR2 is YFSETQ. The CDR3 coding sequence is TGCGCCAGCAGCTTGGAGGGGTTTGGCACAGATACGCAGTATTTT. Its protein product is CASSLEGFGTDTQYF.

The chain recombines TRBV4-1 with TRBJ2-1; perhaps TRBD1 as D (6 bases). The CDR3 totals 15 residues. V lost 0 bases to trimming and J lost 4 bases, with 10 bases between them. Germline V CDR1 and CDR2: MGHRA, YSYEKL. CDR3 sequence: CASSQDPGVYNEQFF. The CDR3 DNA is TGCGCCAGCAGCCAAGATCCAGGGGTTTACAATGAGCAGTTCTTC.

The gene calls are TRBV19 and TRBJ1-2; D not resolved. CDR1 LNHDA and CDR2 SQIVND come from the germline V gene (reference sequence). V was shortened by 3 bases and J by 8 bases, with 10 bases between the two germline ends. This CDR3 spans 12 amino acids. In DNA, the CDR3 is TGTGCCAGTAGTATCCGGGAAGGGGGCTACACCTTC. Translation: CASSIREGGYTF.

This clone appeared once. V and J are TRBV5-1 and TRBJ1-1; no definite D call. The CDR3 is made up of 15 amino acids. V was trimmed by 4 bases and J by 1 base, leaving 14 bases between them. Germline CDR1 is SGHRS and CDR2 is YFSETQ. The CDR3 loop is CASSPWAPANTEAFF. The CDR3 DNA sequence: TGCGCCAGCAGCCCCTGGGCCCCCGCGAACACTGAAGCTTTCTTT.